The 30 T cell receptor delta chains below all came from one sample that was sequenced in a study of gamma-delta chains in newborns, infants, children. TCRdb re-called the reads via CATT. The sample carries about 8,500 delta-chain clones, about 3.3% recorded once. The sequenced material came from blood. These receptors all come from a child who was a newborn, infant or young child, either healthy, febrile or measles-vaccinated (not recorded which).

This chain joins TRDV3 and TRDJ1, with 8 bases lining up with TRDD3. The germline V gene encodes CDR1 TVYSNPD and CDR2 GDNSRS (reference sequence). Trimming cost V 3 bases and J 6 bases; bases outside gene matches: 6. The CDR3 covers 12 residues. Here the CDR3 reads CALYWGVHKLIF. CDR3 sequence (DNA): TGTGCCTTGTACTGGGGGGTACATAAACTCATCTTT.

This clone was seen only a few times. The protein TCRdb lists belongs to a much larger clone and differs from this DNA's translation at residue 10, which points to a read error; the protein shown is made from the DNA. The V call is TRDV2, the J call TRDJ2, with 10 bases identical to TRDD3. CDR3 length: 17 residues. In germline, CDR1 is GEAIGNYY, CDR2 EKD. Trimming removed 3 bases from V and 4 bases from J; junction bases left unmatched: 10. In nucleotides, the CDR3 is TGTGCCTGTGACCCTCTAACTGGGGGATGCGCGACAGCACAACTCTTCTTT. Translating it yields CACDPLTGGCATAQLFF.

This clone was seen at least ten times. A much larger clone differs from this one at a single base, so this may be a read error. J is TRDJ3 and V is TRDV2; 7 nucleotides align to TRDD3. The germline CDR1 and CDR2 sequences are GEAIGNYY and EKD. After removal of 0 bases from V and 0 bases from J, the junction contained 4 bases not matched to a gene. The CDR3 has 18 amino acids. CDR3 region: CACDTVLGNSWDTRQMFF. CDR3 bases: TGTGCCTGTGACACCGTACTGGGGAACTCCTGGGACACCCGACAGATGTTTTTC.

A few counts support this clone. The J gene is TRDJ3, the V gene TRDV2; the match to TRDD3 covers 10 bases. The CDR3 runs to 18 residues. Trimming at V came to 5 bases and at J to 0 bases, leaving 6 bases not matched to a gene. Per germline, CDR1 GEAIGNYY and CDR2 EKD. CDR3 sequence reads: CACAGLGDSSWDTRQMFF. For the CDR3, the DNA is TGTGCCTGTGCGGGGCTGGGGGATAGCTCCTGGGACACCCGACAGATGTTTTTC.

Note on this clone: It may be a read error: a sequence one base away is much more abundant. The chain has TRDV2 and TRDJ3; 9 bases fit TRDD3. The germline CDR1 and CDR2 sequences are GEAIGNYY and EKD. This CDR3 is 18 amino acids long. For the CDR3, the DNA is TGTGCCCGTGACACCGGGGGATACTTTTCCTGGGACACCCGACAGATGTTTTTC. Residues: CARDTGGYFSWDTRQMFF.

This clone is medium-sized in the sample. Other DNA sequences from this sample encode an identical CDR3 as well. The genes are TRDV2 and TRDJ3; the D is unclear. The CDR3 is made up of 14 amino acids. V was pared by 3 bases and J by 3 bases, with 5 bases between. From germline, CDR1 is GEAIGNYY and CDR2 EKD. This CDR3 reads CACDPVWDTRQMFF. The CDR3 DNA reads TGTGCCTGTGACCCCGTCTGGGACACCCGACAGATGTTTTTC.

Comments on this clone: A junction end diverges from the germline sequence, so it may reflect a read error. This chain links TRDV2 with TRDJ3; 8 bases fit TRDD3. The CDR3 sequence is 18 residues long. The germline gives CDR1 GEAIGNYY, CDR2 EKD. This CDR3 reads CACGTGGYGTWDTRQMFF. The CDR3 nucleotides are TGTGCCTGTGGCACCGGGGGATATGGGACCTGGGACACCCGACAGATGTTTTTC.

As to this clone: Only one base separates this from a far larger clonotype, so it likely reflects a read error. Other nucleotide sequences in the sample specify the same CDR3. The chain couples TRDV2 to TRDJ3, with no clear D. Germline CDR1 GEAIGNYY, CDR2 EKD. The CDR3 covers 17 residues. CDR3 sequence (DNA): TGTGCCTGCGACACCGTACTGAGCTCCTGGGACACCCGACAGATGTTTTTC. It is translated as CACDTVLSSWDTRQMFF.

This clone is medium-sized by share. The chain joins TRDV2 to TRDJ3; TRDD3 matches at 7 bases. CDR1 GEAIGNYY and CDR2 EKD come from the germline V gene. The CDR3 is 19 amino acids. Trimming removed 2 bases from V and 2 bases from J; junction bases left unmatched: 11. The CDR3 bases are TGTGCCTGTGACAGTGCCTACTGGGGCCCGACCTGGGACACCCGACAGATGTTTTTC. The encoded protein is CACDSAYWGPTWDTRQMFF.

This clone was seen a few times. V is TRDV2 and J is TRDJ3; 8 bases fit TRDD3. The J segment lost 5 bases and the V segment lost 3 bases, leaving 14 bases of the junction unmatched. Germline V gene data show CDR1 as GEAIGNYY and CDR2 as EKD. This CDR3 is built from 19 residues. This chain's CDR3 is CACDLLGASGLGDTRQMFF. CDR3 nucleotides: TGTGCCTGTGACCTACTGGGGGCTTCTGGGTTGGGGGACACCCGACAGATGTTTTTC.

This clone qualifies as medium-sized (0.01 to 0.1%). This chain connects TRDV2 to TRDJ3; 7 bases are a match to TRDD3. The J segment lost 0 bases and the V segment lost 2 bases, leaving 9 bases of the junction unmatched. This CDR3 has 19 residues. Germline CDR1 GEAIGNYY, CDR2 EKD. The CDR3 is CACDKLGESSSWDTRQMFF. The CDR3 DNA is TGTGCCTGTGACAAGTTGGGGGAGTCGAGCTCCTGGGACACCCGACAGATGTTTTTC.

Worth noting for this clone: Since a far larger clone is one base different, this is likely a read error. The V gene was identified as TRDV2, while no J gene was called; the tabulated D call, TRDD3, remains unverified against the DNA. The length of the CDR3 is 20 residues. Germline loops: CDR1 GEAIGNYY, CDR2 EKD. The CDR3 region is CACDTAGGYGSSWDTRQVFF. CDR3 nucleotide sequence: TGTGCCTGTGACACCGCTGGGGGATACGGAAGCTCCTGGGACACCCGACAGGTGTTTTTC.

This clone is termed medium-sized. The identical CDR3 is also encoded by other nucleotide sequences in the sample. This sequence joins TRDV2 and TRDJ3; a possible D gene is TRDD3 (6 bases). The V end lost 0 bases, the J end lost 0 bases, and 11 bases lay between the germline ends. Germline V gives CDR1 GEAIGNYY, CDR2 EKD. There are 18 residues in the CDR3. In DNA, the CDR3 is TGTGCCTGTGACACCGGGGATTCCTTCTCCTGGGACACCCGACAGATGTTTTTC. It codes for CACDTGDSFSWDTRQMFF.

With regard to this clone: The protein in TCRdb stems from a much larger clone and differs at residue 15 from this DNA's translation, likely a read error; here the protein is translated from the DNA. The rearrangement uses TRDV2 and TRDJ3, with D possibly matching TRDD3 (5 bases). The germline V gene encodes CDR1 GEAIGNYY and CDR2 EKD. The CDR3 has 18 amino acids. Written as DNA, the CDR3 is TGTGCCTGTGACACCTGGGATGCGAGCTCCTGGGACACCCGACATATGTTTTTC. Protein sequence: CACDTWDASSWDTRHMFF.

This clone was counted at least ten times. CDR3 protein: CACDKVGDTSGKLIF. CDR3 bases: TGTGCCTGTGACAAGGTGGGGGATACTTCGGGTAAACTCATCTTT. This chain uses TRDV2 with TRDJ1, with TRDD3 identical over 10 bases. Germline CDR1 reads GEAIGNYY; CDR2 reads EKD. Losses at the gene ends were 2 bases for V and 7 bases for J; bases not matched to a gene: 9. The length of the CDR3 is 15 residues.

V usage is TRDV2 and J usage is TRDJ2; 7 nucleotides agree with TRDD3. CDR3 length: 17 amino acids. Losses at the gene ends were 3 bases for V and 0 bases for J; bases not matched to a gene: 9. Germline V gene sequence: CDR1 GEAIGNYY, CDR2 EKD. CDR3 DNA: TGTGCCTGTGACGGGCTGGGGGGGGCGGCTTTGACAGCACAACTCTTCTTT. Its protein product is CACDGLGGAALTAQLFF.

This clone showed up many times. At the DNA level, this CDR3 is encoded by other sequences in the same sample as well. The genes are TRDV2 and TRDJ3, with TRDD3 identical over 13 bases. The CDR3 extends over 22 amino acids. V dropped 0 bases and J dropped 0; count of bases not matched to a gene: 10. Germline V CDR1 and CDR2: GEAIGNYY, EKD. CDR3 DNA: TGTGCCTGTGACACCGTACTGGGGGATACGTACCCTAGCTCCTGGGACACCCGACAGATGTTTTTC. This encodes CACDTVLGDTYPSSWDTRQMFF.

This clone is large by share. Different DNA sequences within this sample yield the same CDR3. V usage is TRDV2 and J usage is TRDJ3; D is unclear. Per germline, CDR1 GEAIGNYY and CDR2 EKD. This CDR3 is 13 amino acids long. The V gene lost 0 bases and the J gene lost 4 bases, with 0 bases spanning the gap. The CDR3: CACDTWDTRQMFF. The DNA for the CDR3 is TGTGCCTGTGACACCTGGGACACCCGACAGATGTTTTTC.

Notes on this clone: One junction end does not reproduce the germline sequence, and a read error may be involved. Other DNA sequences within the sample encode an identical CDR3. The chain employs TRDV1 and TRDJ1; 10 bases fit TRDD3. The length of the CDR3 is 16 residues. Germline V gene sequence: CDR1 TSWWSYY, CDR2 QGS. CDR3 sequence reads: CALGELGDTFTDKLIF. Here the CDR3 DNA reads TGTGCTCTTGGGGAACTGGGGGATACGTTCACCGATAAGCTCATCTTT.

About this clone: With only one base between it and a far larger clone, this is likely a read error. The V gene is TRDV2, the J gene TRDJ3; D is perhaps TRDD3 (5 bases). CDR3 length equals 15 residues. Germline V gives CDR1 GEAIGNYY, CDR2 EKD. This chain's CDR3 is CACDPVGWDTRQVFF. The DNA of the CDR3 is TGTGCCTGTGACCCGGTGGGATGGGACACCCGACAGGTGTTTTTC.

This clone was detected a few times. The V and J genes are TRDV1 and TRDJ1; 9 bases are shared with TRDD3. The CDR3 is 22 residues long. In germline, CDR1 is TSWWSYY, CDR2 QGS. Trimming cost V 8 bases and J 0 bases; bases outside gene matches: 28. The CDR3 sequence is CALYSRPSWGPYWGTDTDKLIF. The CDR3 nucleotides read TGTGCTCTTTACTCCCGGCCTTCCTGGGGTCCTTACTGGGGGACCGACACCGATAAACTCATCTTT.

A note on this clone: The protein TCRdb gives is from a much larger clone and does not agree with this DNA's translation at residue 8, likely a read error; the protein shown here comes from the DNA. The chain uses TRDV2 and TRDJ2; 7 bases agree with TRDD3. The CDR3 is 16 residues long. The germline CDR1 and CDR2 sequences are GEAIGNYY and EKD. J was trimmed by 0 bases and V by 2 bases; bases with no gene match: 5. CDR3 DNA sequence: TGTGCCTGTGACATACTGGGGCAAGCTTTGACAGCACAACTCTTCTTT. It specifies CACDILGQALTAQLFF.

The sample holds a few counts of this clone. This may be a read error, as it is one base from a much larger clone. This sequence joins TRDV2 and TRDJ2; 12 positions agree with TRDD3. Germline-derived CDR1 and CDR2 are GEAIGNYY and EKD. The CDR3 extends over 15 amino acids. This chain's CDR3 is CARDTLGDTPAQLFF. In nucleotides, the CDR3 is TGTGCCCGTGACACACTGGGGGATACCCCAGCACAACTCTTCTTT.

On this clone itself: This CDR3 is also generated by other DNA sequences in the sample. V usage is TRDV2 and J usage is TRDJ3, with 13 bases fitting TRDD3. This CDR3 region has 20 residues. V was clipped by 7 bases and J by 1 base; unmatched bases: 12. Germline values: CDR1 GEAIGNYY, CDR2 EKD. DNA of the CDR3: TGTGCCTGCGACGCGATACTGGGGGATACGAAATCCTGGGACACCCGACAGATGTTTTTC. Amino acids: CACDAILGDTKSWDTRQMFF.

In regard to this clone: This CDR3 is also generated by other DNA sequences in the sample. The CDR3 DNA sequence: TGTGCTCTTGGGGGGTACTGGGGGGATTTGACAGCACAACTCTTCTTT. Amino acids: CALGGYWGDLTAQLFF. The J gene is TRDJ2, the V gene TRDV1; 8 bases are shared with TRDD3. The ends lost 4 bases at V and 1 base at J; junction bases unmatched: 5. The germline V gene encodes CDR1 TSWWSYY and CDR2 QGS. The CDR3 has 16 amino acids.

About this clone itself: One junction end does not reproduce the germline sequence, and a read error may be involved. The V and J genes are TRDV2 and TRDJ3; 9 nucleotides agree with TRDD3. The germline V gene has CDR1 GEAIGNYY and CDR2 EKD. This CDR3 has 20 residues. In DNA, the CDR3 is TGTGCCTGTGACACCGTACTGGGGGACCCCAGCTCCTGGGACATCCGACAGATGTTTTTC. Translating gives CACDTVLGDPSSWDIRQMFF.

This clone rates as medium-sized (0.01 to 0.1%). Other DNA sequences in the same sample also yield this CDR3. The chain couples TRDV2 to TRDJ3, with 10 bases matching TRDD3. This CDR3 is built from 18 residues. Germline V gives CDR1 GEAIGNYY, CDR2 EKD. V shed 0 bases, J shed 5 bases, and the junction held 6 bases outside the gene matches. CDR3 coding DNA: TGTGCCTGTGACACCGTAGTGGGGGATACCCGGGACACCCGACAGATGTTTTTC. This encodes CACDTVVGDTRDTRQMFF.

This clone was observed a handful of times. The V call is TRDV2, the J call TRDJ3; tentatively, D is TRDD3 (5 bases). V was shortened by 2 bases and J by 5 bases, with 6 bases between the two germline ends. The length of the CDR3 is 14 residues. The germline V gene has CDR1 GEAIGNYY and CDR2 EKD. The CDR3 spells CACDKLGDTRQMFF. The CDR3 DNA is TGTGCCTGTGACAAACTGGGGGACACCCGACAGATGTTTTTC.

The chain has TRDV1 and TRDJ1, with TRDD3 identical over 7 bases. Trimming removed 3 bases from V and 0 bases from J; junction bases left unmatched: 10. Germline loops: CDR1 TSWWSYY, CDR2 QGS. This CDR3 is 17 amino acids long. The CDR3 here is CALGDYVGDSYTDKLIF. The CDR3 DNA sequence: TGTGCTCTTGGGGACTACGTGGGGGACTCGTACACCGATAAACTCATCTTT.

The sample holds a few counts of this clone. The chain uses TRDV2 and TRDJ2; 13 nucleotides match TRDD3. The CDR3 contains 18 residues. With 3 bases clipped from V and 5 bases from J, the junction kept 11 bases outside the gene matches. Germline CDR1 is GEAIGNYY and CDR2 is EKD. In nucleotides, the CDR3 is TGTGCCTGTGACGTACTGGGGGATACGCTGGGGGATACAGCACAACTCTTCTTT. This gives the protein CACDVLGDTLGDTAQLFF.